This TCR beta chain was observed in a study of T cells in Graves' hyperthyroidism and ophthalmopathy. Concerning this clonotype itself: Here the CDR3 omits its conserved ending phenylalanine or tryptophan, so a read error is the likely source.

Clinical symptoms, serum thyroxine, TRAb, thyroid ultrasound and orbital computed tomography established diagnosis. The PBMCs were taken from around 9 ml of fresh peripheral blood. V was clipped by 5 bases and J by 0 bases, with 23 bases between them. There are 19 residues in the CDR3. Germline assignment: CDR1 MNHEY and CDR2 SMNVEV (reference sequence). TCR beta CDR3 regions were amplified from RNA. The HTBI primer set was used in a first-round RT-PCR of the TCR CDR3. TCRdb reprocessed the multiplex PCR reads with MiXCR, giving one entry per CDR3 protein. This sample yields more than 550,000 distinct CDR3 sequences, of which 15% to 20% are seen a single time; about a sixth belongs to the top ten.

The sequence was obtained from a woman aged 45 to 65 with Graves' hyperthyroidism that later progressed to Graves' ophthalmopathy. The rearrangement uses TRBV27 and TRBJ1-5, with a weak D call TRBD1 (6 bases). The sample consisted of blood. The CDR3 reads CASSKQGHSRGYSNQPQHS. CDR3 nucleotides: TGTGCCAGCAGTAAACAGGGACATTCTAGGGGGTATAGCAATCAGCCCCAGCATTCT.